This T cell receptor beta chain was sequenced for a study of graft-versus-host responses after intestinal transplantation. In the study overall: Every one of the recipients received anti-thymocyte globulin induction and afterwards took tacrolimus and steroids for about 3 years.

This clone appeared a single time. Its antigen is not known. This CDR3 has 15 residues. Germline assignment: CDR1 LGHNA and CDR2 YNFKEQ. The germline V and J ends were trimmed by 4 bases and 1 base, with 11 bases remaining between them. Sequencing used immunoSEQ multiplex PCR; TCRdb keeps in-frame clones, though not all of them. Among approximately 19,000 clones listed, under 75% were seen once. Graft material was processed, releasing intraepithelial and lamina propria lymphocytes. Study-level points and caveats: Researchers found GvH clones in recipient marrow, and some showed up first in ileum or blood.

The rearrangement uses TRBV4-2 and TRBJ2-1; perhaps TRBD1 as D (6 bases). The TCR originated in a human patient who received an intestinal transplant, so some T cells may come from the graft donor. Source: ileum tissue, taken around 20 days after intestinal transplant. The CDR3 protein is CASSPYRASYNEQFF. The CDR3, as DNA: TGTGCCAGCAGCCCGTACAGGGCGTCCTACAATGAGCAGTTCTTC.